This T cell receptor (beta chain) was recorded in a study of monozygotic twins with cystic fibrosis. For the study at large: Libraries were built from around 3 micrograms of fragmented DNA using around 15 PCR cycles. Study-wide points: Monozygotic CF twin pairs shared significantly more nucleotide-identical clonotypes than unrelated CF individuals did. Median Simpson clonality of approximately 0.01 suggested naive T cells predominated.

Deletions cut 5 bases from V and 1 base from J, with 11 bases between. There are 14 residues in the CDR3. Germline V lookup: CDR1 SGHAT, CDR2 FQNNGV. About this clone itself: The antigen is not known.

The table came from immunoSEQ multiplex PCR; TCRdb's copy has only in-frame clones and leaves some out. The table has tens of thousands of clones, under 95% seen once. The chain carries TRBV11-2 and TRBJ1-2; no firm D call. The sequence was obtained from a girl aged 2 to 10 with cystic fibrosis. The sample consisted of blood. CDR3 nucleotide sequence: TGTGCCAGCAGCGAACGGGGATTTAACTATGGCTACACCTTC. Translating it yields CASSERGFNYGYTF.